This record covers a single T cell receptor (beta chain). Produced via immunoSEQ multiplex PCR; TCRdb's table is partial and in-frame only. The sample records around 100,000 clones, over 75% being singletons. The germline V and J ends were trimmed by 6 bases and 0 bases, with 11 bases remaining between them. Germline CDR1 is MGHDK and CDR2 is SYGVNS. This CDR3 has 14 amino acids. The data stem from a study of blood T cell repertoires in COVID-19. The material sequenced was peripheral blood. The V call is TRBV25-1, the J call TRBJ1-1; D is uncertain. This TCR was recovered from a woman in her sixties with acute or convalescent COVID-19. The CDR3 coding sequence is TGTGCCAGCAGCAACAGCTTCATGAACACTGAAGCTTTCTTT. It yields the protein CASSNSFMNTEAFF.